The next 18 T cell receptor beta chains were all read from a single sample in a study of T cells in localized non-small cell lung cancer. The method was immunoSEQ multiplex PCR; TCRdb's version includes in-frame clones alone and lacks a portion of them. The sample yields about 46,000 clones, under 90% seen once. Material: peripheral blood mononuclear cells, obtained before any cancer treatment. These receptor sequences come from a man aged 35 to 70 with stage III lung adenocarcinoma.

This chain connects TRBV5-1 to TRBJ1-4; D unresolved. This CDR3 comprises 14 residues. In germline, CDR1 is SGHRS, CDR2 YFSETQ. Trimming cost V 2 bases and J 7 bases, with 12 bases left between them. The CDR3 nucleotides are TGCGCCAGCAGCTTAGATCCCGGTAGTGAAAAACTGTTTTTT. Amino acids: CASSLDPGSEKLFF.

This rearrangement joins TRBV10-3 to TRBJ2-1; D remains unclear. The germline CDR1 and CDR2 sequences are ENHRY and SYGVKD. The CDR3 is 11 residues long. V was clipped by 4 bases and J by 5 bases, with 3 bases between them. As DNA, the CDR3 is TGTGCCATCAGTGCCAACAATGAGCAGTTCTTC. This codes for CAISANNEQFF.

The rearrangement joins TRBV11-2 to TRBJ1-2; 9 nucleotides align to TRBD1. Germline V gene data show CDR1 as SGHAT and CDR2 as FQNNGV. The CDR3 consists of 14 residues. Losses at the gene ends were 5 bases for V and 4 bases for J; bases not matched to a gene: 5. CDR3 region: CASSQGQGFYGYTF. The DNA of the CDR3 is TGTGCCAGCAGCCAGGGACAGGGATTCTATGGCTACACCTTC.

The sample holds a few counts of this clone. The V call is TRBV6-5, the J call TRBJ1-5; 7 nucleotides align to TRBD1. The CDR3 runs to 15 residues. V was pared by 0 bases and J by 9 bases, with 8 bases of the junction left unmatched. Per the germline V gene, CDR1 is MNHEY and CDR2 is SVGAGI. The CDR3 protein is CASSYSGQALGPQHF. CDR3 coding DNA: TGTGCCAGCAGTTACTCAGGACAGGCCCTAGGGCCCCAGCATTTT.

This clone was found once. This chain uses TRBV11-2 with TRBJ2-2; D is undetermined. Trimming stripped 4 bases from V and 1 base from J, with 4 bases between. In germline, CDR1 is SGHAT, CDR2 FQNNGV. The CDR3 contains 13 residues. CDR3 protein: CASSSVNTGELFF. Written as DNA, the CDR3 is TGTGCCAGCAGCTCCGTGAACACCGGGGAGCTGTTTTTT.

The chain links TRBV18 to TRBJ2-2; the D is unclear. The germline V gene encodes CDR1 KGHSH and CDR2 LQKENI. The CDR3 contains 15 residues. Trimming removed 3 bases at V and 0 bases at J, with 8 bases between. The CDR3 sequence: CASSPARANTGELFF. The CDR3, as DNA: TGTGCCAGCTCACCGGCCCGAGCGAACACCGGGGAGCTGTTTTTT.

J is TRBJ1-1 and V is TRBV19; D is unclear. Germline V gives CDR1 LNHDA, CDR2 SQIVND (reference sequence). With 2 bases removed from V and 7 bases from J, the gap between germline ends came to 11 bases. The CDR3 extends over 13 amino acids. CDR3 bases: TGTGCCAGTAGTATATACACAGCCGATGAAGCTTTCTTT. It encodes CASSIYTADEAFF.

This clone was seen more than once but under ten times. This rearrangement joins TRBV6-1 to TRBJ2-7, with 10 bases aligning to TRBD1. Germline CDR1 MNHNS, CDR2 SASEGT. Trimming cost V 4 bases and J 2 bases; bases outside gene matches: 5. The CDR3 has 15 residues. The CDR3 nucleotides read TGTGCCAGCAGTGTTGAGGGGACAGGGGCCTACGAGCAGTACTTC. Its translation: CASSVEGTGAYEQYF.

This chain links TRBV9 with TRBJ1-1; perhaps TRBD1 as D (5 bases). The CDR3 spans 15 residues. The germline gives CDR1 SGDLS, CDR2 YYNGEE. V dropped 4 bases and J dropped 0 bases, with 13 bases sitting between them. The CDR3: CASSPPAGMNTEAFF. Written as DNA, the CDR3 is TGTGCCAGCAGCCCCCCCGCAGGGATGAACACTGAAGCTTTCTTT. Drawing the rest from reference TRBV9 and TRBJ1-1, the complete variable domain is DSGVTQTPKHLITATGQRVTLRCSPRSGDLSVYWYQQSLDQGLQFLIQYYNGEERAKGNILERFSAQQFPDLHSELNLSSLELGDSALYFCASSPPAGMNTEAFFGQGTRLTVV.

This sequence joins TRBV6-4 and TRBJ2-6; the D gene could be TRBD1 or TRBD2 (5 bases each). The CDR3 runs 15 residues. Per the germline V gene, CDR1 is MRHNA and CDR2 is SNTAGT. V lost 3 bases to trimming and J lost 4 bases, with 10 bases between them. The CDR3 region has the DNA TGTGCCAGCAGTGAATACGGGGCCGGGGCCAACGTCCTGACTTTC. Translated: CASSEYGAGANVLTF.

The chain employs TRBV18 and TRBJ2-6; 12 bases align to TRBD1. CDR1 is KGHSH and CDR2 is LQKENI in the germline V gene. With 1 base clipped from V and 0 bases from J, the junction kept 4 bases outside the gene matches. There are 19 residues in the CDR3. The DNA for the CDR3 is TGTGCCAGCTCACCACTCGGGACAGGGGGCTCCTCTGGGGCCAACGTCCTGACTTTC. Its protein is CASSPLGTGGSSGANVLTF.

J is TRBJ2-7 and V is TRBV6-6; 10 nucleotides agree with TRBD1. Trimming took 6 bases from V and 6 from J; bases not matched to a gene: 8. Germline lookup yields CDR1 MNHNY and CDR2 SVGAGI (reference sequence). The CDR3 length is 14 residues. CDR3 nucleotide sequence: TGTGCCAGCAGAAGGGGACAGGGGAACAGCGAGCAGTACTTC. This codes for CASRRGQGNSEQYF.

The CDR3: CASRNEKLFF. For the CDR3, the DNA is TGTGCCAGCAGGAATGAAAAACTGTTTTTT. The rearrangement links TRBV7-7 to TRBJ1-4, with D uncertain. Germline CDR1 reads SSHAT; CDR2 reads FNYEAQ (reference sequence). V dropped 6 bases and J dropped 5 bases, with 1 base sitting between them. This CDR3 region has 10 residues.

V gene TRBV6-5 combines with J gene TRBJ1-3; D gene uncertain. Germline CDR1 reads MNHEY; CDR2 reads SVGAGI. The V and J ends lost 2 bases and 4 bases respectively, with 6 bases between them. The length of the CDR3 is 13 residues. The CDR3 here is CASSYTGGNTIYF. The CDR3 DNA reads as TGTGCCAGCAGTTACACGGGGGGAAACACCATATATTTT.

In this sample, this clone turned up once. The DNA for the CDR3 is TGTGCCAGCAGCTTGGCCTTAGGGGCGGCCCTGGACACCGGGGAGCTGTTTTTT. Translating it yields CASSLALGAALDTGELFF. The chain joins TRBV4-2 to TRBJ2-2; D perhaps matches TRBD1 (5 bases). V was trimmed by 5 bases and J by 3 bases, leaving 22 bases between them. Germline V gene sequence: CDR1 LGHNA, CDR2 YNFKEQ. The CDR3 is 18 residues long.

The V gene is TRBV6-5, the J gene TRBJ2-5; perhaps TRBD1 as D (5 bases). V was pared by 5 bases and J by 4 bases, with 14 bases between. The CDR3 has 14 residues. Germline lookup yields CDR1 MNHEY and CDR2 SVGAGI. The chain's CDR3 is CASSHAGPTETQYF. CDR3 coding DNA: TGTGCCAGCAGTCATGCAGGGCCCACAGAGACCCAGTACTTC.

The chain recombines TRBV19 with TRBJ1-2; perhaps TRBD1 as D (5 bases). The CDR3 covers 15 residues. V was clipped by 4 bases and J by 3 bases, with 15 bases between them. Germline CDR1 is LNHDA and CDR2 is SQIVND (reference sequence). CDR3 in amino acids: CASSTPARAHYGYTF. In DNA form, the CDR3 reads TGTGCCAGTAGTACCCCGGCCAGGGCCCACTATGGCTACACCTTC.

The chain has TRBV5-1 and TRBJ2-3; TRBD1 or TRBD2 may be the D gene (5 bases each). V was cut by 0 bases and J by 8 bases, with 19 bases left in between. The CDR3 has 16 amino acids. CDR1 SGHRS and CDR2 YFSETQ come from the germline V gene. The chain's CDR3 is CASSLAGPNLGGTQYF. The CDR3 nucleotides are TGCGCCAGCAGCTTGGCGGGGCCAAATCTAGGCGGTACGCAGTATTTT.